The 28 T cell receptor beta chains below come from one sample, sequenced in a study of cytomegalovirus exposure and HLA in healthy donors. A multiplex PCR was run with 60 Vbeta primers and 13 Jbeta primers. Only in-frame clones appear in the TCRdb table, and some are missing; sequencing was by immunoSEQ multiplex PCR. The table records over 150,000 clones, about three quarters of them present only once. The sample comprised PBMCs. The receptors were gathered from a woman aged 25 to 39 in good health and CMV-seronegative.

This clone was seen once. This chain connects TRBV13 to TRBJ2-1; possible D gene TRBD2, 6 bases. V lost 9 bases and J lost 5, with 17 bases in between. The germline V gene has CDR1 PRHDT and CDR2 FYEKMQ (reference sequence). The CDR3 consists of 14 residues. CDR3 protein: CASGRLAQDNEQFF. As DNA, the CDR3 is TGTGCCAGTGGTCGGCTAGCGCAAGACAATGAGCAGTTCTTC.

This clone has only one observation. J is TRBJ2-7 and V is TRBV25-1; maybe TRBD2 (6 bases). The germline gives CDR1 MGHDK, CDR2 SYGVNS. Trimming shortened V by 6 bases and J by 6 bases, and 15 bases separated the two germline ends. The CDR3 has 13 residues. This CDR3 reads CASSQGGGVEQYF. CDR3 DNA sequence: TGTGCCAGCAGCCAAGGAGGAGGGGTCGAGCAGTACTTC.

The V call is TRBV4-1, the J call TRBJ1-1, with D possibly being TRBD1 (6 bases). The CDR3 is made up of 14 amino acids. Germline-derived CDR1 and CDR2 are MGHRA and YSYEKL. V was trimmed by 8 bases and J by 6 bases, leaving 19 bases between them. In DNA, the CDR3 is TGCGCCAGCTCCGCGAGGGGGATAGGCGCTGAAGCTTTCTTT. Its protein product is CASSARGIGAEAFF.

The chain has TRBV4-2 and TRBJ2-3, with 7 bases matching TRBD2. V was clipped by 0 bases and J by 6 bases; unmatched bases: 6. Germline V lookup: CDR1 LGHNA, CDR2 YNFKEQ. CDR3 length: 15 amino acids. The CDR3 sequence is CASSQDRREFDTQYF. As DNA, the CDR3 is TGTGCCAGCAGCCAAGATCGGCGGGAGTTTGATACGCAGTATTTT.

The gene calls are TRBV5-1 and TRBJ2-7, with D possibly matching TRBD1 (6 bases). Looked up from germline, CDR1 is SGHRS and CDR2 is YFSETQ. The CDR3 loop spans 14 amino acids. Deletions cut 2 bases from V and 6 bases from J, with 15 bases between. The CDR3 here is CASSLQGPLSEQYF. In nucleotides, the CDR3 is TGCGCCAGCAGCTTACAGGGACCCCTCTCCGAGCAGTACTTC.

The CDR3 DNA reads TGTGCCAGCAGCTCTCTGGGTAGCGGGTTCTACAATGAGCAGTTCTTC. Residues: CASSSLGSGFYNEQFF. V gene TRBV9 combines with J gene TRBJ2-1; 7 bases align to TRBD2. V dropped 4 bases and J dropped 3; count of bases not matched to a gene: 10. This CDR3 region has 16 residues. The germline V gene has CDR1 SGDLS and CDR2 YYNGEE.

V and J are TRBV5-4 and TRBJ2-1; TRBD2 aligns across 7 bases. CDR3 length: 15 amino acids. The V gene's germline CDR1 is SGHNT and CDR2 YYREEE (reference sequence). The J segment lost 4 bases and the V segment lost 0 bases, leaving 4 bases of the junction unmatched. CDR3 amino acids: CASSLDLAVYNEQFF. CDR3 DNA sequence: TGTGCCAGCAGCTTGGACCTAGCGGTTTACAATGAGCAGTTCTTC.

CDR3 DNA sequence: TGTGCCAGCGAGGTCGCGTTCGGGAACACTGAAGCTTTCTTT. Its protein is CASEVAFGNTEAFF. The chain has TRBV11-2 and TRBJ1-1; D gene uncertain. Germline lookup yields CDR1 SGHAT and CDR2 FQNNGV. The CDR3 covers 14 residues. Deletions cut 8 bases from V and 1 base from J, with 14 bases between.

The V call is TRBV4-1, the J call TRBJ1-4, with D perhaps TRBD1 (5 bases). The germline V and J ends were trimmed by 3 bases and 7 bases, with 18 bases remaining between them. The CDR3 length is 16 residues. CDR1 is MGHRA and CDR2 is YSYEKL in the germline V gene. The CDR3 DNA sequence: TGCGCCAGCAGCCACCTAACCCCAGGGTCGAGTGAAAAACTGTTTTTT. Translating gives CASSHLTPGSSEKLFF.

The CDR3 DNA reads as TGTGCCAGCAGCCGGTACGGCCGGACGGGAGGTCAGCCCCAGCATTTT. It is translated as CASSRYGRTGGQPQHF. The chain recombines TRBV5-6 with TRBJ1-5; D is unresolved. CDR1 is SGHDT and CDR2 is YYEEEE in the germline V gene. The CDR3 is made up of 16 amino acids. Deletions cut 4 bases from V and 6 bases from J, with 20 bases between.

The chain uses TRBV2 and TRBJ2-3; weak D call: TRBD2 (7 bases). V was clipped by 1 base and J by 4 bases, with 12 bases between them. The CDR3 is 15 amino acids. CDR1 and CDR2 (germline): SNHLY, FYNNEI. The CDR3 DNA follows: TGTGCCAGCAGTGAAGGTGCGGGGGCCGCAGATACGCAGTATTTT. As protein: CASSEGAGAADTQYF.

The chain has TRBV27 and TRBJ2-7, with TRBD2 as a possible D gene (6 bases). V lost 10 bases to trimming and J lost 6 bases, with 22 bases between them. This CDR3 is 14 amino acids long. Looked up from germline, CDR1 is MNHEY and CDR2 is SMNVEV (reference sequence). CDR3 nucleotide sequence: TGTGCCATCATCAAGGGAGGAATTTCGTGCGAGCAGTACTTC. This sequence encodes CAIIKGGISCEQYF.

The chain is built from TRBV7-2 and TRBJ2-1, with 11 bases lining up with TRBD1. Germline CDR1 is SGHTA and CDR2 is FQGNSA. This CDR3 has 16 residues. V was pared by 0 bases and J by 4 bases, with 2 bases of the junction left unmatched. The CDR3 sequence: CASSLAGTGGYNEQFF. Written as DNA, the CDR3 is TGTGCCAGCAGCTTAGCCGGGACAGGGGGATACAATGAGCAGTTCTTC.

The chain joins TRBV7-3 to TRBJ2-5, with 7 nucleotides matching TRBD2. The CDR3 length is 14 residues. Trimming removed 4 bases from V and 2 bases from J; junction bases left unmatched: 4. The germline CDR1 and CDR2 sequences are SGHTA and FQGTGA. CDR3 DNA sequence: TGTGCCAGCAGCTCCTGGGGGGGTCAAGAGACCCAGTACTTC. Translation: CASSSWGGQETQYF.

This chain joins TRBV28 and TRBJ2-1, with D perhaps matching TRBD2 (7 bases). The CDR3 has 18 amino acids. Trimming took off 7 bases at V and 3 bases at J, with 25 bases between the two ends. Germline-derived CDR1 and CDR2 are MDHEN and SYDVKM. CDR3 region: CASNPDGGPPRLYNEQFF. As DNA, the CDR3 is TGTGCCAGCAATCCGGACGGGGGGCCCCCCAGACTCTACAATGAGCAGTTCTTC.

The V gene is TRBV2, the J gene TRBJ2-3, with TRBD2 matching 16 bases. Germline V gives CDR1 SNHLY, CDR2 FYNNEI. V lost 0 bases to trimming and J lost 4 bases; unmatched junction nucleotides: 7. The CDR3 runs 19 residues. CDR3 residues: CASSEAGTSGGALADTQYF. In nucleotides, the CDR3 is TGTGCCAGCAGTGAAGCGGGGACTAGCGGGGGGGCCTTGGCAGATACGCAGTATTTT. The complete variable domain, with remaining parts taken from reference TRBV2 and TRBJ2-3, reads EPEVTQTPSHQVTQMGQEVILRCVPISNHLYFYWYRQILGQKVEFLVSFYNNEISEKSEIFDDQFSVERPDGSNFTLKIRSTKLEDSAMYFCASSEAGTSGGALADTQYFGPGTRLTVL.

This sequence joins TRBV15 and TRBJ1-5; D is perhaps TRBD1 (6 bases). This CDR3 contains 16 residues. Trimming cost V 2 bases and J 0 bases, with 11 bases left between them. Germline V gene data show CDR1 as LNHNV and CDR2 as YYDKDF (reference sequence). The CDR3 DNA reads TGTGCCACCAGCAGACGGACAGAATTTAGCAATCAGCCCCAGCATTTT. It translates to CATSRRTEFSNQPQHF.

The CDR3 nucleotides are TGTGCCACCAGCAGAGGTAGCGGCGTCTCCTACAATGAGCAGTTCTTC. This gives the protein CATSRGSGVSYNEQFF. The chain joins TRBV15 to TRBJ2-1; maybe TRBD2 (6 bases). The germline gives CDR1 LNHNV, CDR2 YYDKDF (reference sequence). The CDR3 contains 16 residues. Trimming removed 1 base from V and 0 bases from J, with 10 bases in between. Full variable domain (remainder filled in from reference TRBV15 and TRBJ2-1): DAMVIQNPRYQVTQFGKPVTLSCSQTLNHNVMYWYQQKSSQAPKLLFHYYDKDFNNEADTPDNFQSRRPNTSFCFLDIRSPGLGDTAMYLCATSRGSGVSYNEQFFGPGTRLTVL.

The chain carries TRBV27 and TRBJ1-5, with D uncertain. CDR1 MNHEY and CDR2 SMNVEV come from the germline V gene (reference sequence). This CDR3 spans 14 amino acids. V was clipped by 2 bases and J by 0 bases, with 5 bases between them. The CDR3 bases are TGTGCCAGCAGTTTAGCGGGTAGCAATCAGCCCCAGCATTTT. This sequence encodes CASSLAGSNQPQHF.

This sequence joins TRBV30 and TRBJ2-7, with 7 bases identical to TRBD1. With V trimmed by 0 bases and J by 3 bases, 8 bases remained unmatched. Germline lookup yields CDR1 GTSNPN and CDR2 SVGIG (reference sequence). CDR3 size: 15 residues. The CDR3: CAWSVQGWTGYEQYF. For the CDR3, the DNA is TGTGCCTGGAGTGTGCAAGGGTGGACAGGCTACGAGCAGTACTTC.

The chain couples TRBV11-2 to TRBJ2-5; 12 nucleotides match TRBD2. V lost 0 bases and J lost 5; bases outside the gene matches: 7. The germline gives CDR1 SGHAT, CDR2 FQNNGV. CDR3 length: 17 amino acids. CDR3 DNA: TGTGCCAGCAGCTTAGATCTTTCTAGCGGGAGGGTTGAGACCCAGTACTTC. Translation: CASSLDLSSGRVETQYF.

This chain links TRBV6-1 with TRBJ2-5; TRBD2 agrees at 7 bases. The end of the DNA is better explained by TRBJ2-7, so the J call may be wrong. CDR1 and CDR2 from the germline V gene are MNHNS and SASEGT. There are 11 residues in the CDR3. The CDR3 spells CAGGGGYEQYF. The CDR3 region has the DNA TGTGCGGGTGGCGGGGGCTACGAGCAGTACTTC.

V is TRBV6-1 and J is TRBJ2-6, with 8 bases matching TRBD1. CDR3 length: 15 residues. V lost 9 bases, J lost 2 bases, and 6 bases stayed unmatched. The V gene's germline CDR1 is MNHNS and CDR2 SASEGT. The CDR3 region is CASTLQGAGANVLTF. The CDR3 DNA sequence: TGTGCCAGTACATTACAGGGGGCTGGGGCCAACGTCCTGACTTTC.

This clone was observed a single time. This chain joins TRBV10-1 and TRBJ1-5; 9 nucleotides match TRBD1. Germline trimming cut 8 bases from V and 0 bases from J; bases unmatched to any gene: 8. CDR1 is WNHNN and CDR2 is SYGVQD in the germline V gene (reference sequence). The CDR3 sequence is 16 residues long. The CDR3 DNA reads as TGCGCCAGCCGGGGACAGGGTCCCGGTAGCAATCAGCCCCAGCATTTT. Amino acid sequence: CASRGQGPGSNQPQHF.

DNA of the CDR3: TGTGCCAGCCTGAACCGGGACAGGTTCCAAGAGACCCAGTACTTC. Amino acid sequence: CASLNRDRFQETQYF. V and J are TRBV28 and TRBJ2-5, with 8 bases matching TRBD1. Germline V gene sequence: CDR1 MDHEN, CDR2 SYDVKM. J was trimmed by 1 base and V by 8 bases; bases with no gene match: 9. This CDR3 spans 15 amino acids.

The chain employs TRBV28 and TRBJ2-3, with 10 positions matching TRBD2. The CDR3 is 14 residues long. From germline, CDR1 is MDHEN and CDR2 SYDVKM. J lost 3 bases, V lost 7 bases, and 4 bases had no gene match. The CDR3 protein is CASKRTSGTDTQYF. CDR3 bases: TGTGCCAGCAAAAGGACTAGCGGAACAGATACGCAGTATTTT. Looking up the rest from reference TRBV28 and TRBJ2-3 gives the full variable domain: DVKVTQSSRYLVKRTGEKVFLECVQDMDHENMFWYRQDPGLGLRLIYFSYDVKMKEKGDIPEGYSVSREKKERFSLILESASTNQTSMYLCASKRTSGTDTQYFGPGTRLTVL.

This clone has more than one count but fewer than ten. The chain has TRBV7-8 and TRBJ1-2; the D gene is possibly TRBD1 (6 bases). The CDR3 is 17 amino acids. V lost 1 base, J lost 1 base, and 16 bases lay in between. Germline V gene lookup returns CDR1 SGHVS and CDR2 FQNEAQ. Here the CDR3 DNA reads TGTGCCAGCAGCTTAGACAGGGCAATTCGTATTAACTATGGCTACACCTTC. Protein sequence: CASSLDRAIRINYGYTF.

The chain has TRBV5-1 and TRBJ1-2; no definite D call. The germline V and J ends were trimmed by 1 base and 0 bases, with 10 bases remaining between them. Germline assignment: CDR1 SGHRS and CDR2 YFSETQ. The CDR3 loop spans 15 amino acids. This chain's CDR3 is CASSLLADTNYGYTF. The CDR3 DNA sequence: TGCGCCAGCAGCTTGCTCGCAGATACTAACTATGGCTACACCTTC.